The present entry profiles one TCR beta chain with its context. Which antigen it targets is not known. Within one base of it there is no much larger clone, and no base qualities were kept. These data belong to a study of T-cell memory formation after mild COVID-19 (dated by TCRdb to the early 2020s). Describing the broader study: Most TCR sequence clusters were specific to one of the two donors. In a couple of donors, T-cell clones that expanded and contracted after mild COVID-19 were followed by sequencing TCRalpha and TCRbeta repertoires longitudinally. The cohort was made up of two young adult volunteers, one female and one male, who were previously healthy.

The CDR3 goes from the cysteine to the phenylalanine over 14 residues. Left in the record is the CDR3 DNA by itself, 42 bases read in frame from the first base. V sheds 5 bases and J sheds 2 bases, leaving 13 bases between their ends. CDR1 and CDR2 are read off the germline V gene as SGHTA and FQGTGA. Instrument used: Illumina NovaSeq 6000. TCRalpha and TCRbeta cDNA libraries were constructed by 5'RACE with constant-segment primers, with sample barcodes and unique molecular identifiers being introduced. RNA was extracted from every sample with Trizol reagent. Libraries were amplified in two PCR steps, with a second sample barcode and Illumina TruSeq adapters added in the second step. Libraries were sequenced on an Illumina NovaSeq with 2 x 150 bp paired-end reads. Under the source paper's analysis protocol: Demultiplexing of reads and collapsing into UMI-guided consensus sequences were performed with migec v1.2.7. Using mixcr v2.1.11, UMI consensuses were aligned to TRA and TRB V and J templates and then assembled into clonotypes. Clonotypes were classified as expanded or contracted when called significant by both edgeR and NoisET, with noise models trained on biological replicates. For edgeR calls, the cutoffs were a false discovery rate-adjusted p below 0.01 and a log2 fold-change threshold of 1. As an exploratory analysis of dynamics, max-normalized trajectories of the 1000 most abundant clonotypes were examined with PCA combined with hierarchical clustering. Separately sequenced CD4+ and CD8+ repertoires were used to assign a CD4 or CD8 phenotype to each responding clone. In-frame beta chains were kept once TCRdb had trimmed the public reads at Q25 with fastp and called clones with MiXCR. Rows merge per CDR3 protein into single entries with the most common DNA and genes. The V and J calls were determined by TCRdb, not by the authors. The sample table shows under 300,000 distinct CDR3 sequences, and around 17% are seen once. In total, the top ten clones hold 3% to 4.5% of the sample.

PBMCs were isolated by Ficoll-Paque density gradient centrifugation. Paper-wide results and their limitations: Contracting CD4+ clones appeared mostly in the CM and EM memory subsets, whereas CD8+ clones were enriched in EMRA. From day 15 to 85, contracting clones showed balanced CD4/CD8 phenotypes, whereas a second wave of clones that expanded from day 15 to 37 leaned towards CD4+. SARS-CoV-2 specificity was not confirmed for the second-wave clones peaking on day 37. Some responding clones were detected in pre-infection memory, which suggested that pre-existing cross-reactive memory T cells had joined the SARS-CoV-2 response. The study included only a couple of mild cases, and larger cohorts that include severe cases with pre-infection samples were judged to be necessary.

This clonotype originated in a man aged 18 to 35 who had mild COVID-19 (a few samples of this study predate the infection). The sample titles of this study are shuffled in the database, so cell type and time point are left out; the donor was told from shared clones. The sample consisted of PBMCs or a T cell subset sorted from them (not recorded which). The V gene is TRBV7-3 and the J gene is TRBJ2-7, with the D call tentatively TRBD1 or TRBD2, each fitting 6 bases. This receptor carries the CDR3 CASSPPGAPYEQYF. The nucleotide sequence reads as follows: TGTGCCAGCAGCCCACCGGGGGCCCCCTACGAGCAGTACTTC.